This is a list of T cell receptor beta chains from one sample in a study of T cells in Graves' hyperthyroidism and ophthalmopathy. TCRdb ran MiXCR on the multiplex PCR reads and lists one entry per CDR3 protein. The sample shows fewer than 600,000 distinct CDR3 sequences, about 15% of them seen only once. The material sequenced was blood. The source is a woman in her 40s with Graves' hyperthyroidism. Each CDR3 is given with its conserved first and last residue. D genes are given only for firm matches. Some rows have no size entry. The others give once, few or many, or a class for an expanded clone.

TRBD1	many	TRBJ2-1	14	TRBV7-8	CASKGQVTYNEQFF	TGTGCCAGCAAGGGACAGGTTACCTACAATGAGCAGTTCTTC
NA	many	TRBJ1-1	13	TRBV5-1	CASSLPEGLGAFF	TGCGCCAGCAGCCTTCCGGAGGGCCTCGGAGCTTTCTTT
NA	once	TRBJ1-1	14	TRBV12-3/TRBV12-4	CASSPQVANTEAFF	TGTGCCAGCAGCCCGCAGGTCGCGAACACTGAAGCTTTCTTT
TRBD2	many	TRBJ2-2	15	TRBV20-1	CSAHVAGERAGELFF	TGCAGTGCCCATGTAGCGGGAGAAAGGGCCGGGGAGCTGTTTTTT
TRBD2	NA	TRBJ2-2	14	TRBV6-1	CASRGGQNTGELFF	TGTGCCAGCCGCGGGGGGCAGAACACCGGGGAGCTGTTTTTT
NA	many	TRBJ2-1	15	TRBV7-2	CASSSRRDRVNEQFF	TGTGCCAGCAGCTCTCGGCGGGATAGGGTCAATGAGCAGTTCTTC
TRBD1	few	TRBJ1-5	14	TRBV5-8	CAGTGFEGNQPQHF	TGTGCCGGGACAGGGTTTGAGGGCAATCAGCCCCAGCATTTT
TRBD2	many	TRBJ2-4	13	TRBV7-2	CASRTFTSGRGYF	TGTGCCAGCAGGACATTCACTAGCGGGAGGGGGTACTTC
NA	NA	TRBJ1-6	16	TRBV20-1	CSASGGDIRGGSPLHF	TGCAGTGCTTCCGGGGGGGACATCAGAGGAGGTTCACCCCTCCACTTT
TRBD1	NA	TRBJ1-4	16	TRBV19	CASSIAGGATNEKLFF	TGTGCCAGTAGTATAGCAGGGGGAGCAACTAATGAAAAACTGTTTTTT
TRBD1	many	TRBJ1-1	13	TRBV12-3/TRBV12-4	CASRVTGGTEAFF	TGTGCCAGCAGGGTCACAGGGGGCACTGAAGCTTTCTTT
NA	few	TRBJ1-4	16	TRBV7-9	CASSLIWTVINEKLFF	TGTGCCAGCAGCTTAATATGGACGGTGATTAATGAAAAACTGTTTTTT
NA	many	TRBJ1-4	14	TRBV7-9	CASSRQATNEKLFF	TGTGCCAGCAGCCGACAAGCAACTAATGAAAAACTGTTTTTT
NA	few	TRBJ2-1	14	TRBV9	CASSPRLLNNEQFF	TGTGCCAGCAGCCCCAGACTTCTGAACAATGAGCAGTTCTTC
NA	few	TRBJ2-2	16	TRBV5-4	CASSRGTSSDTGELFF	TGTGCCAGCAGCCGGGGAACTAGCTCAGACACCGGGGAGCTGTTTTTT
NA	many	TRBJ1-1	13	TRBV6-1	CASSEARSTKAFF	TGTGCCAGCAGTGAAGCGCGTAGCACAAAAGCTTTCTTT
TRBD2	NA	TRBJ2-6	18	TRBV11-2	CASSLGREGTPGANVLTF	TGTGCCAGCAGCTTAGGGCGGGAGGGCACACCTGGGGCCAACGTCCTGACTTTC
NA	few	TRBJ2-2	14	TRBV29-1	CSVSVTGSTGELFF	TGCAGCGTTTCAGTTACAGGGTCCACCGGGGAGCTGTTTTTT
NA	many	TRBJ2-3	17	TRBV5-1	CASSLEWPGEPGDTQYF	TGCGCCAGCAGCTTGGAGTGGCCGGGAGAGCCTGGAGATACGCAGTATTTT
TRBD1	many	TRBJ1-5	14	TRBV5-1	CASEIEGANQPQHF	TGCGCCAGCGAAATCGAGGGGGCCAATCAGCCCCAGCATTTT
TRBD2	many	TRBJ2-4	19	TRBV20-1	CSASPTSGGRELAKNIQYF	TGCAGTGCTAGCCCTACTAGTGGCGGGAGGGAACTAGCCAAAAACATTCAGTACTTC
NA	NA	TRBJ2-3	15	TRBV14	CASSQVLVYPDTQYF	TGTGCCAGCAGCCAAGTTCTAGTTTATCCAGATACGCAGTATTTT
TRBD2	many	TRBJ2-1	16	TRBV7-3	CASSLTSGTNYNEQFF	TGTGCCAGCAGCTTAACTAGCGGGACCAACTACAATGAGCAGTTCTTC
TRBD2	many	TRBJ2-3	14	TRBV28	CASRLSGNTDTQYF	TGTGCCAGCAGGCTTAGCGGGAATACAGATACGCAGTATTTT
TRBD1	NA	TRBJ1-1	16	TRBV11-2	CASSFRGTATNTEAFF	TGTGCCAGCAGCTTCCGCGGGACAGCCACGAACACTGAAGCTTTTTTT
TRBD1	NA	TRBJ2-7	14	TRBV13	CASSLEGGFIEQYF	TGTGCCAGCAGCTTAGAAGGGGGCTTCATCGAGCAGTACTTC
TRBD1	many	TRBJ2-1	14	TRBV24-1	CATSADRGGLEQFF	TGTGCCACCAGTGCTGACAGGGGTGGACTTGAGCAGTTCTTC
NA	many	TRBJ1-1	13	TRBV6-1	CASRPGRNTEAFF	TGTGCCAGCAGACCCGGACGGAACACTGAAGCTTTCTTT
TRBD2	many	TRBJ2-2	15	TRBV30	CAWSGLAGDTGELFF	TGTGCCTGGAGTGGGTTAGCGGGAGACACCGGGGAGCTGTTTTTT
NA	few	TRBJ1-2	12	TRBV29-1	CSVEEGWNGYTF	TGCAGCGTTGAGGAGGGGTGGAATGGCTACACCTTC
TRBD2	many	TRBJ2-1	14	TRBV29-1	CSVGKGTRVGEQFF	TGCAGCGTTGGGAAAGGGACTAGAGTAGGCGAGCAGTTCTTC
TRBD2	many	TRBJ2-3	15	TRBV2	CASSDPGLVSGTQYF	TGTGCCAGCAGTGATCCGGGACTAGTGTCTGGTACGCAGTATTTT
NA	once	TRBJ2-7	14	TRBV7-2	CASSIMEGQYEQYF	TGTGCCAGCAGCATTATGGAGGGCCAGTACGAGCAGTACTTC
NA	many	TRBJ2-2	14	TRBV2	CASMAEANTGELFF	TGTGCCAGCATGGCGGAGGCGAACACCGGGGAGCTGTTTTTT
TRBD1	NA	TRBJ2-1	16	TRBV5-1	CASSLGGTGGYNEQFF	TGCGCCAGCAGCTTGGGGGGGACAGGGGGTTACAATGAGCAGTTCTTC
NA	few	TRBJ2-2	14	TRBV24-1	CATSDATNTGELFF	TGTGCCACCAGTGATGCCACGAACACCGGGGAGCTGTTTTTT
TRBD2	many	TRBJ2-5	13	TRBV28	CASRVQAGGTQYF	TGTGCCAGCAGGGTCCAAGCGGGGGGGACCCAGTACTTC
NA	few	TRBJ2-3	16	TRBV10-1	CASSRDTLINTDTQYF	TGCGCCAGCAGTCGGGACACTTTAATCAACACAGATACGCAGTATTTT
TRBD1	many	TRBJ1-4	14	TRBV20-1	CSAPWTGGSEKLFF	TGCAGTGCTCCATGGACAGGTGGAAGTGAAAAACTGTTTTTT
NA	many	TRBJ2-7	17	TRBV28	CASSLPNRGGWTYEQYF	TGTGCCAGCAGTTTACCTAACAGGGGGGGCTGGACCTACGAGCAGTACTTC
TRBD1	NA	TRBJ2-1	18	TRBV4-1	CASSQAPDRVHSYNEQFF	TGCGCCAGCAGCCAGGCTCCTGACAGGGTACACTCCTACAATGAGCAGTTCTTC
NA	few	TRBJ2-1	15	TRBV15	CATSRGRAGYNEQFF	TGTGCCACCAGCAGAGGGAGGGCCGGCTACAATGAGCAGTTCTTC
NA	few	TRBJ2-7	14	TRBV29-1	CSVSPWEPPYEQYF	TGCAGCGTCTCCCCCTGGGAGCCCCCCTACGAGCAGTACTTC
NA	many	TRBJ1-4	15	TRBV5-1	CASSLGQGGAEKLFF	TGCGCCAGCAGCTTGGGCCAGGGAGGCGCCGAAAAACTGTTTTTT